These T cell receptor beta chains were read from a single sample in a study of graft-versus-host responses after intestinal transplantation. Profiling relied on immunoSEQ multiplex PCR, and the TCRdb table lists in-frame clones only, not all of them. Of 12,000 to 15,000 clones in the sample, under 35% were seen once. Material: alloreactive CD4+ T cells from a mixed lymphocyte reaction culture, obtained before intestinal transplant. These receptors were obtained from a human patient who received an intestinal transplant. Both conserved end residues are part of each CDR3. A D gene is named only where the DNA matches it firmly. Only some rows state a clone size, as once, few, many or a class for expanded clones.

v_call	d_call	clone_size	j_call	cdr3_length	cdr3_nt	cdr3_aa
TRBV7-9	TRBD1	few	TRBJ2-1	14	TGTGCCAGCAGCGATCAACAGGGGGCCAGTGAGCAGTTCTTC	CASSDQQGASEQFF
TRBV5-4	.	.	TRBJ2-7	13	TGTGCCAGCAGCTTGGGACATTACTACGAGCAGTACTTC	CASSLGHYYEQYF
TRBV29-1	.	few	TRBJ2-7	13	TGCAGCGTTGAAGTTCCTAGCTCCTACGAGCAGTACTTC	CSVEVPSSYEQYF
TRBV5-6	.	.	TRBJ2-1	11	TGTGCCAGCCGCGGCTGGGATGAGCAGTTCTTC	CASRGWDEQFF
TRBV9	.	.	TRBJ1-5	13	TGTGCCAGCAGCGTGGGGTACAATCAGCCCCAGCATTTT	CASSVGYNQPQHF
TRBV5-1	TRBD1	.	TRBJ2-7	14	TGCGCCAGCAGCCAAACAGGGGTCTCCTACGAGCAGTACTTC	CASSQTGVSYEQYF
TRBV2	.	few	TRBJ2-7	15	TGTGCCAGCAGTGAAGAGGGGGTGTTTGGCTACGAGCAGTACTTC	CASSEEGVFGYEQYF
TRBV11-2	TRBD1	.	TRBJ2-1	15	TGTGCCAGCAGCCAACGGCGACAGGGGGTTAATGAGCAGTTCTTC	CASSQRRQGVNEQFF
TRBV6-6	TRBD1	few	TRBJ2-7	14	TGTGCCAGCAGGACGACAGGGTACGGTCCCGAGCAGTACTTC	CASRTTGYGPEQYF
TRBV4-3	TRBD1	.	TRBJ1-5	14	TGCGCCAGCAGCCGGGACAGGGGGTATCAGCCCCAGCATTTT	CASSRDRGYQPQHF
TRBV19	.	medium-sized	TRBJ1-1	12	TGTGCCAGTAGCCCGAGGTCAGGGGAAGCTTTCTTT	CASSPRSGEAFF
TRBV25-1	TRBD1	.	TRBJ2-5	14	TGTGCCAGCAGTAAATCGACAGGGGTTGAGACCCAGTACTTC	CASSKSTGVETQYF
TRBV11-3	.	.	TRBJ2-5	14	TGTGCCAGCAGCTTAGGGGATGGGCAAGAGACCCAGTACTTC	CASSLGDGQETQYF
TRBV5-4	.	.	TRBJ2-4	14	TGTGCCAGCAGCTTAGGGGAGAAGATAAACATTCAGTACTTC	CASSLGEKINIQYF
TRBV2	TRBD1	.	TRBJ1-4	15	TGTGCCAGCAGAGCTCCGGGACAGGGGTGGGAAAAACTGTTTTTT	CASRAPGQGWEKLFF
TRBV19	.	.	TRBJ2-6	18	TGTGCCAGTAGTATATCAAAAACTAGTCTCTCTGGGGCCAACGTCCTGACTTTC	CASSISKTSLSGANVLTF
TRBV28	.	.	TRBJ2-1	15	TGTGCCAGCAGTTTATTAGTGGGCTCCTACAATGAGCAGTTCTTC	CASSLLVGSYNEQFF
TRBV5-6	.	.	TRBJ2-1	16	TGTGCCAGCAGCCTTGGACTGGGGACCCCCTACAATGAGCAGTTCTTC	CASSLGLGTPYNEQFF